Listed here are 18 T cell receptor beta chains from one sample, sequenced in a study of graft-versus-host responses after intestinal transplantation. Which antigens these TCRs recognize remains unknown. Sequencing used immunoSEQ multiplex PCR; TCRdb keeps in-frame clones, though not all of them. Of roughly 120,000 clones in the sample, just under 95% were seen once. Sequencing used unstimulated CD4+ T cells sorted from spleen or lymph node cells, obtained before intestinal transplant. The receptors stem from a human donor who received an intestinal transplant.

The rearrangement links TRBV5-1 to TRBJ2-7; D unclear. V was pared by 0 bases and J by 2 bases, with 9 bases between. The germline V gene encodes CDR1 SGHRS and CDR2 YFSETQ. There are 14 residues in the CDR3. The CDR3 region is CASSLDWGTYEQYF. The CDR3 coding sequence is TGCGCCAGCAGCTTGGACTGGGGAACCTACGAGCAGTACTTC.

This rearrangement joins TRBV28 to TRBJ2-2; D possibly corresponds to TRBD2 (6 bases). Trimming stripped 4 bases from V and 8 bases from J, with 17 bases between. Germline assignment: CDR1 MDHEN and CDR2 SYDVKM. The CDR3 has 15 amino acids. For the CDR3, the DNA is TGTGCCAGCAGTTCACCGGGACTTCTTTCAGGGGAGCTGTTTTTT. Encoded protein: CASSSPGLLSGELFF.

The CDR3 protein is CASRQRIATLHHQPQHF. The CDR3 DNA reads as TGTGCCAGCAGACAGAGGATAGCTACATTGCATCATCAGCCCCAGCATTTT. The chain links TRBV21-1 to TRBJ1-5. TRBV21-1 is listed as a pseudogene. The CDR3 is 17 residues long.

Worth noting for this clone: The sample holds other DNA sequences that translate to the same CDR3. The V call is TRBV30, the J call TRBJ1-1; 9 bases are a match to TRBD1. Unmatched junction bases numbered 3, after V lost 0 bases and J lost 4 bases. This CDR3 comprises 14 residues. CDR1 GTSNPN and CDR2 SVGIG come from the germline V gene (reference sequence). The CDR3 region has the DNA TGTGCCTGGAGTGTACAGGGGGCGATCACTGAAGCTTTCTTT. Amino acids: CAWSVQGAITEAFF.

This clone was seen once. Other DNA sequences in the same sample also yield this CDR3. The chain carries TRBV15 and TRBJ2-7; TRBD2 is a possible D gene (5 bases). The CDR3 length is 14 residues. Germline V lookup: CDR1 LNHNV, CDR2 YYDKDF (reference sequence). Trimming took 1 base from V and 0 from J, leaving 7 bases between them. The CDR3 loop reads CATSRGGSSYEQYF. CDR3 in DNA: TGTGCCACCAGCAGAGGCGGGTCCTCCTACGAGCAGTACTTC.

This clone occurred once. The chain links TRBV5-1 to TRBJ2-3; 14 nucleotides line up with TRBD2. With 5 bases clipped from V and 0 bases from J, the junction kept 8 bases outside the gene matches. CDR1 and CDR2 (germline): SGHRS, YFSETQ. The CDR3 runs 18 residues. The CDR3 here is CASSLRLAGGSSTDTQYF. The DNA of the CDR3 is TGCGCCAGCAGTCTTAGACTAGCGGGAGGGTCTAGCACAGATACGCAGTATTTT.

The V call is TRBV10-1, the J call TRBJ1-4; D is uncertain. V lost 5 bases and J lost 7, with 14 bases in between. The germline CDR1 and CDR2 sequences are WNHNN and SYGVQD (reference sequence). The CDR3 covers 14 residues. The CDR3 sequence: CASSSGRAGEKLFF. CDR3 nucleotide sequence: TGCGCCAGCAGTTCGGGCCGCGCGGGTGAAAAACTGTTTTTT.

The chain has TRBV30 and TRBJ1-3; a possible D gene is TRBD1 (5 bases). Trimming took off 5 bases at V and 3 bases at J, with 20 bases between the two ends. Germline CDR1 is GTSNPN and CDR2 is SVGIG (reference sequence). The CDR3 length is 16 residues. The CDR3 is CAWVSAGTGYGNTIYF. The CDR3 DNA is TGTGCCTGGGTTTCAGCGGGGACTGGGTATGGAAACACCATATATTTT.

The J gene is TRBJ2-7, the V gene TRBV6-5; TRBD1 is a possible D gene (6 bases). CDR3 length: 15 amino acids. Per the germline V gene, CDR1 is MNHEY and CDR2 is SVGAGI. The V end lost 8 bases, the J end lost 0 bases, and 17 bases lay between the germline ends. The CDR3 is CASSKTRGHSYEQYF. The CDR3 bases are TGTGCCAGCTCCAAAACCCGGGGACACTCCTACGAGCAGTACTTC.

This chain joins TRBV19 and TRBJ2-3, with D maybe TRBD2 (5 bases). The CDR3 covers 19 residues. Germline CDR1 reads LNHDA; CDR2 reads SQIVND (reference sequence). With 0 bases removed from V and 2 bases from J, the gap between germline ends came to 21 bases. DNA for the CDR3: TGTGCCAGTAGTATAGACCTCATGTCGATAGCGTTTTCCACAGATACGCAGTATTTT. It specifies CASSIDLMSIAFSTDTQYF.

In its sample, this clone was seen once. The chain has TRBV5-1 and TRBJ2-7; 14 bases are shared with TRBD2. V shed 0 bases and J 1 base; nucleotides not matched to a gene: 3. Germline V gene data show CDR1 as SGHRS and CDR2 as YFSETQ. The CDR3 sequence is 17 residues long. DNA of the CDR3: TGCGCCAGCAGCTTGGGACTAGCGGGAGGGATATCCTACGAGCAGTACTTC. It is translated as CASSLGLAGGISYEQYF.

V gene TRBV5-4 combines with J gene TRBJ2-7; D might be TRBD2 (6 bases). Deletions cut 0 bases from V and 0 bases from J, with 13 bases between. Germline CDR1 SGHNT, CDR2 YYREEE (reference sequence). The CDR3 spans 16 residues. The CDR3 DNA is TGTGCCAGCAGCTTGGTTGGCGGAGGGAGCTCCTACGAGCAGTACTTC. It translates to CASSLVGGGSSYEQYF.

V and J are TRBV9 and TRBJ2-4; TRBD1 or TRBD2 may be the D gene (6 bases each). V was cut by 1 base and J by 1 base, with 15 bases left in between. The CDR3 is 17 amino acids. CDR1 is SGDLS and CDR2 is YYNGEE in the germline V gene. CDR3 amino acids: CASSVRRGALAKNIQYF. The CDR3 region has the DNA TGTGCCAGCAGCGTACGAAGGGGGGCCCTCGCCAAAAACATTCAGTACTTC.

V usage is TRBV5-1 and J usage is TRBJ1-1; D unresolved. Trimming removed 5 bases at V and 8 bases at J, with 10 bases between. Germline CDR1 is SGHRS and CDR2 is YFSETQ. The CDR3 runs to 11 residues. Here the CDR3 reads CASRFREEAFF. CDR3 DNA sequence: TGCGCCAGCAGGTTTCGCGAAGAAGCTTTCTTT.

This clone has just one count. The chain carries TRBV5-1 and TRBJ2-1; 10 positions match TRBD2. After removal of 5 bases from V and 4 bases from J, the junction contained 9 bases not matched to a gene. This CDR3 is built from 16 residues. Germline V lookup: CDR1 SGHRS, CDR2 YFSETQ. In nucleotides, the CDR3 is TGCGCCAGCAGAGCCACTAGCGGGGCCTGGTACAATGAGCAGTTCTTC. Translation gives CASRATSGAWYNEQFF. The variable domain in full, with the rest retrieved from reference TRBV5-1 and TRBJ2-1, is KAGVTQTPRYLIKTRGQQVTLSCSPISGHRSVSWYQQTPGQGLQFLFEYFSETQRNKGNFPGRFSGRQFSNSRSEMNVSTLELGDSALYLCASRATSGAWYNEQFFGPGTRLTVL.

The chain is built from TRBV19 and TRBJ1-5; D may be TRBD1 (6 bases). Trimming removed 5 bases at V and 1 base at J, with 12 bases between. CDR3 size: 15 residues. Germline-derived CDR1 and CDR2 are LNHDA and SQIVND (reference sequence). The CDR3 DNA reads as TGTGCCAGTAGTGCCCAGGGACAAAGCAATCAGCCCCAGCATTTT. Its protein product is CASSAQGQSNQPQHF.

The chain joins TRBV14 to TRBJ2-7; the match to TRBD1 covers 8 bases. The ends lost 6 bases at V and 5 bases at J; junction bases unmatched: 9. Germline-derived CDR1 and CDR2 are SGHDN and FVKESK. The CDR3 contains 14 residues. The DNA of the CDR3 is TGTGCCAGCAGGCGGACAGGGATACGCGACGAGCAGTACTTC. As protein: CASRRTGIRDEQYF. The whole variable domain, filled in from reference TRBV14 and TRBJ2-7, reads EAGVTQFPSHSVIEKGQTVTLRCDPISGHDNLYWYRRVMGKEIKFLLHFVKESKQDESGMPNNRFLAERTGGTYSTLKVQPAELEDSGVYFCASRRTGIRDEQYFGPGTRLTVT.

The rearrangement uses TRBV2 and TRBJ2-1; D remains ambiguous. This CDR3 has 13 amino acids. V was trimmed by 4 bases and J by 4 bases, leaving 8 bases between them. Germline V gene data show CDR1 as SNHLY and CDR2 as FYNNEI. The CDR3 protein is CASSARIYNEQFF. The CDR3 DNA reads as TGTGCCAGCAGTGCCAGGATATACAATGAGCAGTTCTTC.